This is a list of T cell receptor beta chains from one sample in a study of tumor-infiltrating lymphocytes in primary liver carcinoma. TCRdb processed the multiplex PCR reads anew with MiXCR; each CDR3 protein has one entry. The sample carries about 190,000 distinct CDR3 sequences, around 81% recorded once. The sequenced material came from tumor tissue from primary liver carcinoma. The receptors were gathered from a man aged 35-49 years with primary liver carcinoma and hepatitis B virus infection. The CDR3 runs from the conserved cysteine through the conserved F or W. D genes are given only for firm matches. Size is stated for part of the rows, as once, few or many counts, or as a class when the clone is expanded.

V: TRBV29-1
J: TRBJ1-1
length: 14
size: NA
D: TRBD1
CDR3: CSVTGDATNDEAFF
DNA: TGCAGCGTGACAGGGGATGCAACGAACGATGAAGCTTTCTTT

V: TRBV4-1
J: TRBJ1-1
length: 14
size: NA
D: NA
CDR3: CASNQVNSGTEAFF
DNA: TGCGCCAGCAACCAAGTAAATTCGGGCACTGAAGCTTTCTTT

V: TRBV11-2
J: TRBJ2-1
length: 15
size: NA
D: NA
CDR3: CASSPGTSSYNGQFF
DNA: TGTGCCAGTAGTCCCGGGACTTCTTCCTACAATGGGCAGTTCTTC

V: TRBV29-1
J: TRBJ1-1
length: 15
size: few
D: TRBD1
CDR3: CSDTGGWGMSTEAFF
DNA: TGCAGCGATACAGGGGGCTGGGGGATGAGCACTGAAGCTTTCTTT

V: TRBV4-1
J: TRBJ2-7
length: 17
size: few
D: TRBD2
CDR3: CASNQERTSGSVYEQYF
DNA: TGCGCTAGCAACCAGGAGAGGACTAGCGGGAGTGTTTACGAGCAGTACTTC

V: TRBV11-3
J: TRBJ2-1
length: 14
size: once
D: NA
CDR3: CVSSLGASSNELFF
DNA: TGTGTCAGCAGCTTAGGCGCCTCGAGCAATGAGCTGTTCTTC

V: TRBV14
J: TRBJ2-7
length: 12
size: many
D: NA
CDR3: CASGWTKEEQYF
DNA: TGTGCCAGCGGCTGGACTAAAGAAGAGCAGTACTTC

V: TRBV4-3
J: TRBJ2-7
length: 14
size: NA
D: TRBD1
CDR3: CASSHLGGTGVQYF
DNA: TGCGCCAGCAGCCACCTGGGCGGGACAGGCGTGCAGTACTTC

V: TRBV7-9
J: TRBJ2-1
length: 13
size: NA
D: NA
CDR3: CVSSQSLVNEHFF
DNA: TGTGTCAGCAGCCAATCTCTGGTGAATGAGCATTTCTTC

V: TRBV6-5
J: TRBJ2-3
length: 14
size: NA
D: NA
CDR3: CASSFSRFGDTQYF
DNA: TGTGCAAGCAGTTTCTCGAGGTTTGGAGATACGCAGTATTTT

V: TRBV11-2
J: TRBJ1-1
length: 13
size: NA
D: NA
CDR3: CASRRGCNTEAFF
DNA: TGTGCCAGCAGGAGGGGATGCAACACTGAAGCTTTCTTT

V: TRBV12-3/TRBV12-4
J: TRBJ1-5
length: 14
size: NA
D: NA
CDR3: CASSQQCDNQPQHF
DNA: TGTGCCAGCAGCCAACAATGCGACAATCAGCCCCAGCATTTT

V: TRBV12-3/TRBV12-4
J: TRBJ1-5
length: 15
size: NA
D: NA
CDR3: CTSSLPQGPNQPQHF
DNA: TGTACCAGCAGTTTACCCCAGGGTCCTAATCAGCCCCAACATTTT

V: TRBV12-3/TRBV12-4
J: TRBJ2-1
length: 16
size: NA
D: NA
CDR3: CPSSFSPAGGDNEQFF
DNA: TGTCCCAGTAGTTTCAGTCCAGCGGGCGGGGACAATGAGCAGTTCTTC